Following are 22 T cell receptor beta chains from one sample sequenced in a study of blood T cell repertoires in COVID-19 (TCRdb year 2020). Library preparation used the immunoSEQ multiplex PCR assay. Drawn from immuneACCESS, this table holds only the in-frame rearrangements with V and J called that TCRdb kept. Clones are partly lost; checked studies trace under half to an unresolved V gene and leave the rest unexplained. Across this sample there are roughly 300,000 clones, with over 75% seen only once. The leading ten clones occupy approximately 7.8% of the sample. The sequencing sample was made of peripheral blood. Receptors were obtained from a woman in her fifties or sixties who had recovered from COVID-19.

Written as DNA, the CDR3 is TGTGCCAGCAGCTCTTCTCTAACCCAAGAGACCCAGTACTTC. It specifies CASSSSLTQETQYF. V is TRBV7-2 and J is TRBJ2-5; the D is unclear. Trimming cost V 4 bases and J 1 base, with 10 bases left between them. This CDR3 region has 14 residues. In germline, CDR1 is SGHTA, CDR2 FQGNSA.

The V call is TRBV19, the J call TRBJ2-5; a possible D gene is TRBD2 (6 bases). V dropped 10 bases and J dropped 3 bases, with 9 bases sitting between them. The CDR3 runs to 11 residues. CDR1 LNHDA and CDR2 SQIVND come from the germline V gene (reference sequence). The CDR3: CATGTEETQYF. Written as DNA, the CDR3 is TGTGCCACAGGGACTGAAGAGACCCAGTACTTC.

This clone was observed once. Other DNA sequences of this sample code for an identical CDR3. This chain connects TRBV6-5 to TRBJ1-4, with D uncertain. This CDR3 is 15 amino acids long. The germline V gene has CDR1 MNHEY and CDR2 SVGAGI. The V end was cut by 2 bases, the J end by 3 bases, with 10 bases between. This chain's CDR3 is CASSYAGRSNEKLFF. The CDR3 nucleotides are TGTGCCAGCAGTTACGCCGGTCGGTCTAATGAAAAACTGTTTTTT.

This chain joins TRBV28 and TRBJ1-1, with D perhaps TRBD1 (6 bases). The germline V gene has CDR1 MDHEN and CDR2 SYDVKM. The CDR3 contains 14 residues. V lost 7 bases, J lost 1 base, and 13 bases lay in between. In DNA, the CDR3 is TGTGCCAGCAACACGGGGGGCGCGAACACTGAAGCTTTCTTT. Translation: CASNTGGANTEAFF.

This chain links TRBV5-6 with TRBJ1-2; maybe TRBD1 (5 bases). The germline CDR1 and CDR2 sequences are SGHDT and YYEEEE. The CDR3 is made up of 17 amino acids. The V and J ends lost 4 bases and 5 bases respectively, with 24 bases between them. CDR3 amino acids: CASSGLSSGDRRYGYTF. The CDR3 DNA reads as TGTGCCAGCAGCGGGCTCTCCTCGGGGGACCGGAGGTATGGCTACACCTTC.

V and J are TRBV5-1 and TRBJ2-7; 8 nucleotides line up with TRBD1. There are 13 residues in the CDR3. Germline CDR1 is SGHRS and CDR2 is YFSETQ. V dropped 0 bases and J dropped 7; count of bases not matched to a gene: 3. CDR3 bases: TGCGCCAGCAGCTTGGAGGACAGGGCGGAGCAGTACTTC. Amino acids: CASSLEDRAEQYF.

This chain joins TRBV27 and TRBJ1-2; D is ambiguous. The germline CDR1 and CDR2 sequences are MNHEY and SMNVEV (reference sequence). This CDR3 is built from 15 residues. The V gene lost 1 base and the J gene lost 0 bases, with 9 bases spanning the gap. The CDR3 nucleotides are TGTGCCAGCAGTTTATTGGCCGATGCTAACTATGGCTACACCTTC. As protein: CASSLLADANYGYTF.

The chain combines TRBV28 with TRBJ2-7; unclear D gene. The V end was cut by 4 bases, the J end by 1 base, with 5 bases between. This CDR3 comprises 12 residues. Germline V gene data show CDR1 as MDHEN and CDR2 as SYDVKM. CDR3 sequence: CASSSLSYEQYF. The CDR3 DNA reads as TGTGCCAGCAGTTCCCTGTCCTACGAGCAGTACTTC.

The V gene is TRBV29-1, the J gene TRBJ2-2; D gene ambiguous. Germline V lookup: CDR1 SQVTM, CDR2 ANQGSEA. The CDR3 runs 13 residues. Deletions cut 5 bases from V and 0 bases from J, with 7 bases between. CDR3 in amino acids: CSVQMTNTGELFF. The CDR3, as DNA: TGCAGCGTTCAGATGACGAACACCGGGGAGCTGTTTTTT.

J is TRBJ1-3 and V is TRBV13; D is undetermined. CDR3 length equals 13 residues. The V and J ends lost 8 bases and 2 bases respectively, with 10 bases between them. Germline V gene lookup returns CDR1 PRHDT and CDR2 FYEKMQ (reference sequence). The CDR3 sequence is CASQRRTGNTIYF. The CDR3 DNA is TGTGCCAGCCAGCGGAGGACTGGAAACACCATATATTTT.

This clone was detected only a few times. This chain connects TRBV19 to TRBJ1-5; 8 bases match TRBD1. Germline lookup yields CDR1 LNHDA and CDR2 SQIVND (reference sequence). Germline trimming cut 5 bases from V and 3 bases from J; bases unmatched to any gene: 9. The CDR3 spans 16 residues. The CDR3 is CASSVSGTGPNQPQHF. The CDR3 coding sequence is TGTGCCAGTAGTGTCTCCGGGACAGGACCCAATCAGCCCCAGCATTTT. The whole variable domain, filled in from reference TRBV19 and TRBJ1-5, reads DGGITQSPKYLFRKEGQNVTLSCEQNLNHDAMYWYRQDPGQGLRLIYYSQIVNDFQKGDIAEGYSVSREKKESFPLTVTSAQKNPTAFYLCASSVSGTGPNQPQHFGDGTRLSIL.

The chain has TRBV29-1 and TRBJ2-5; D might be TRBD2 (5 bases). Trimming shortened V by 5 bases and J by 4 bases, and 17 bases separated the two germline ends. From germline, CDR1 is SQVTM and CDR2 ANQGSEA. CDR3 length: 14 amino acids. The CDR3 reads CSVLKREFAETQYF. The CDR3 DNA reads TGCAGCGTTCTAAAAAGGGAGTTCGCAGAGACCCAGTACTTC.

The chain carries TRBV7-2 and TRBJ1-6; 8 bases line up with TRBD1. The CDR3 extends over 16 amino acids. V dropped 5 bases and J dropped 6; count of bases not matched to a gene: 9. Per germline, CDR1 SGHTA and CDR2 FQGNSA. Written as DNA, the CDR3 is TGTGCCAGCAGCGAGCAACAGGGGGTATCTAATTCACCCCTCCACTTT. Its protein product is CASSEQQGVSNSPLHF.

For the CDR3, the DNA is TGTGCCAGCAGCACCTGGACAGGGGGCAACTATGGCTACACCTTC. Its protein is CASSTWTGGNYGYTF. V gene TRBV9 combines with J gene TRBJ1-2, with 11 bases that match TRBD1. Trimming at V came to 4 bases and at J to 2 bases, leaving 4 bases not matched to a gene. The CDR3 is 15 amino acids. Germline V gene sequence: CDR1 SGDLS, CDR2 YYNGEE.

This clone was recorded a few times. The chain carries TRBV7-2 and TRBJ1-2, with 9 bases lining up with TRBD1. Trimming cost V 5 bases and J 6 bases; bases outside gene matches: 4. This CDR3 is 13 amino acids long. Germline loops: CDR1 SGHTA, CDR2 FQGNSA. CDR3 region: CASSPGQGNGYTF. The DNA of the CDR3 is TGTGCCAGCAGCCCGGGACAGGGAAATGGCTACACCTTC.

The V and J genes are TRBV6-5 and TRBJ2-1; 11 bases are a match to TRBD2. Trimming cost V 6 bases and J 7 bases; bases outside gene matches: 8. The CDR3 runs to 15 residues. The germline CDR1 and CDR2 sequences are MNHEY and SVGAGI. The CDR3 is CASRALAGGGNEQFF. For the CDR3, the DNA is TGTGCCAGCAGAGCGCTAGCGGGAGGCGGTAATGAGCAGTTCTTC.

The chain combines TRBV29-1 with TRBJ1-1, with D maybe TRBD1 (5 bases). V was clipped by 6 bases and J by 5 bases, with 19 bases between them. The V gene's germline CDR1 is SQVTM and CDR2 ANQGSEA. The CDR3 contains 14 residues. The CDR3 here is CSVEPREGRTEAFF. The CDR3 bases are TGCAGCGTCGAGCCCAGGGAAGGTAGGACTGAAGCTTTCTTT. The full variable domain, completed using reference TRBV29-1 and TRBJ1-1, is SAVISQKPSRDICQRGTSLTIQCQVDSQVTMMFWYRQQPGQSLTLIATANQGSEATYESGFVIDKFPISRPNLTFSTLTVSNMSPEDSSIYLCSVEPREGRTEAFFGQGTRLTVV.

V gene TRBV5-5 combines with J gene TRBJ1-6, with 11 nucleotides matching TRBD1. The J segment lost 7 bases and the V segment lost 0 bases, leaving 6 bases of the junction unmatched. The CDR3 is made up of 17 amino acids. Germline CDR1 reads SGHKS; CDR2 reads YYEKEE (reference sequence). CDR3 nucleotide sequence: TGTGCCAGCAGCTTGGGGACAGGGGGCGCCCGGAATTCACCCCTCCACTTT. Translated: CASSLGTGGARNSPLHF.

The chain couples TRBV14 to TRBJ2-1; D ambiguous. From germline, CDR1 is SGHDN and CDR2 FVKESK. This CDR3 has 12 residues. V was cut by 1 base and J by 12 bases, with 10 bases left in between. The CDR3 DNA follows: TGTGCCAGCAGCCAAGGGTGGGCCGCGCAGTTCTTC. Its protein product is CASSQGWAAQFF. Supplemented by reference TRBV14 and TRBJ2-1, the full variable domain reads EAGVTQFPSHSVIEKGQTVTLRCDPISGHDNLYWYRRVMGKEIKFLLHFVKESKQDESGMPNNRFLAERTGGTYSTLKVQPAELEDSGVYFCASSQGWAAQFFGPGTRLTVL.

This chain links TRBV9 with TRBJ1-3; 7 bases agree with TRBD1. The CDR3 runs to 16 residues. J lost 0 bases, V lost 4 bases, and 7 bases had no gene match. Germline loops: CDR1 SGDLS, CDR2 YYNGEE. The CDR3 sequence: CASSTPGQSSGNTIYF. Here the CDR3 DNA reads TGTGCCAGCAGCACTCCGGGACAGAGCTCTGGAAACACCATATATTTT.

The chain uses TRBV27 and TRBJ2-7; 9 nucleotides match TRBD2. The germline gives CDR1 MNHEY, CDR2 SMNVEV (reference sequence). This CDR3 comprises 16 residues. With V trimmed by 5 bases and J by 0 bases, 8 bases remained unmatched. CDR3 bases: TGTGCCAGCAGTCAGTCTAGCGGGACCCTCTCCTACGAGCAGTACTTC. Translating it yields CASSQSSGTLSYEQYF.

The genes are TRBV20-1 and TRBJ2-2; 9 bases match TRBD2. Unmatched junction bases numbered 14, after V lost 3 bases and J lost 0 bases. The CDR3 sequence is 19 residues long. CDR1 and CDR2 from the germline V gene are DFQATT and SNEGSKA (reference sequence). CDR3 sequence: CSASPLLAGKFANTGELFF. DNA of the CDR3: TGCAGTGCTAGTCCCCTCCTAGCGGGAAAATTCGCGAACACCGGGGAGCTGTTTTTT.